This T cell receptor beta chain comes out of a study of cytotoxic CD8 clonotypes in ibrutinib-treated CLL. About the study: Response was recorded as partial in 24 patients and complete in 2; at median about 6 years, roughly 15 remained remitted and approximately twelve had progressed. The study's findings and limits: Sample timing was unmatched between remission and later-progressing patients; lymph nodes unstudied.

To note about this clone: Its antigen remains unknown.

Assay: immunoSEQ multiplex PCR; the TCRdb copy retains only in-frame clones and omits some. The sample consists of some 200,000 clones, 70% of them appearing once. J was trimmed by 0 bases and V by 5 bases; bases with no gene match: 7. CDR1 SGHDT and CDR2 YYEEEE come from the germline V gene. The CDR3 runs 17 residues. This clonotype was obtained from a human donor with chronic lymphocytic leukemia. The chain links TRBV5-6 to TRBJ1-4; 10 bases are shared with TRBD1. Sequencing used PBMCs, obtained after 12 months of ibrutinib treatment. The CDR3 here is CASSRDRGLATNEKLFF. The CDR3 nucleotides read TGTGCCAGCAGTCGGGACAGGGGATTGGCAACTAATGAAAAACTGTTTTTT.